Sequencing of this T cell receptor beta chain was carried out in a study of blood T cell repertoires in COVID-19. Across the whole study: Samples taken during acute and convalescent COVID-19 were collected in the United States, Italy and Spain. In each case, the material was cDNA or gDNA derived from T cells, B-cell-depleted T cells, or PBMCs.

Per the study methods: Researchers report that nucleated cell counts were estimated from reference gene primer amplification. Method: immunoSEQ multiplex PCR; TCRdb's copy keeps in-frame clones and lacks some. V, J and clone size derive from that table, while D and trimming were established from the DNA sequence. Among roughly 330,000 clones listed, 86% were seen once. The germline V gene has CDR1 ENHRY and CDR2 SYGVKD. V trimming: 3 bases; J trimming: 3 bases; junction bases outside the gene matches: 2. The CDR3 extends over 14 amino acids. The sequenced material came from peripheral blood. The chain has TRBV10-3 and TRBJ1-2, with 9 bases fitting TRBD1. The source of this sequence is a woman between 45 and 65 years old with acute or convalescent COVID-19. This CDR3 is CAISETGGDYGYTF. CDR3 nucleotides: TGTGCCATCAGTGAAACAGGGGGCGACTATGGCTACACCTTC.